A single sample is the source of the 9 T cell receptor beta chains below, sequenced in a study of shared clonotypes between healthy human individuals. Clones were sequenced by immunoSEQ multiplex PCR, and TCRdb holds only the in-frame ones, with some missing. The data show 950,000 to 1,300,000 clones, under 80% seen once. Sequencing input: memory CD4+ T cells sorted from blood. The subset denotes: CD45RA-negative fraction. These receptors were taken from a man aged 18 to 35 in good health.

This chain links TRBV27 with TRBJ1-5; 7 nucleotides match TRBD1. This CDR3 contains 21 residues. The V and J ends lost 6 bases and 0 bases, in that order; junction bases with no gene match: 23. Germline V CDR1 and CDR2: MNHEY, SMNVEV (reference sequence). The CDR3 DNA reads TGTGCCAGCAGCCCACTTTTCACAGGGGCGATGAACTTTTATAGCAATCAGCCCCAGCATTTT. Protein sequence: CASSPLFTGAMNFYSNQPQHF.

This clone was counted only a few times. The chain has TRBV7-9 and TRBJ2-5; D possibly uses TRBD1 or TRBD2 (5 bases each). Germline V gives CDR1 SEHNR, CDR2 FQNEAQ (reference sequence). The CDR3 spans 13 residues. The V end lost 6 bases, the J end lost 1 base, and 9 bases lay between the germline ends. As DNA, the CDR3 is TGTGCCAGCAGTTGGGGGACCCAAGAGACCCAGTACTTC. Protein product: CASSWGTQETQYF.

V gene TRBV30 combines with J gene TRBJ1-4, with TRBD1 as a possible D gene (5 bases). V dropped 2 bases and J dropped 4 bases, with 14 bases sitting between them. The germline V gene encodes CDR1 GTSNPN and CDR2 SVGIG (reference sequence). The CDR3 runs 15 residues. The CDR3 bases are TGTGCCTGGAGTCCGACTGTGGGGGGTAATGAAAAACTGTTTTTT. This codes for CAWSPTVGGNEKLFF.

V usage is TRBV7-6 and J usage is TRBJ2-1, with 7 bases that match TRBD1. CDR1 is SGHVS, CDR2 FNYEAQ, per germline. The CDR3 runs to 15 residues. Trimming cost V 4 bases and J 4 bases; bases outside gene matches: 7. CDR3 protein: CASSSAPGGYNEQFF. The CDR3 nucleotides are TGTGCCAGCAGCTCAGCCCCAGGGGGTTACAATGAGCAGTTCTTC. Full variable domain (missing parts from reference TRBV7-6 and TRBJ2-1): GAGVSQSPRYKVTKRGQDVALRCDPISGHVSLYWYRQALGQGPEFLTYFNYEAQQDKSGLPNDRFSAERPEGSISTLTIQRTEQRDSAMYRCASSSAPGGYNEQFFGPGTRLTVL.

As concerns this clone: The sample contains more than one DNA sequence encoding this CDR3. This chain uses TRBV19 with TRBJ1-1; TRBD1 aligns across 8 bases. Germline V gene lookup returns CDR1 LNHDA and CDR2 SQIVND (reference sequence). The ends lost 5 bases at V and 1 base at J; junction bases unmatched: 3. CDR3 length equals 14 residues. The CDR3 is CASSLGTGNTEAFF. The CDR3 DNA sequence: TGTGCCAGTAGTCTCGGGACAGGGAACACTGAAGCTTTCTTT.

This clone was counted once. The rearrangement links TRBV5-4 to TRBJ1-6; TRBD1 is a possible D gene (6 bases). The germline CDR1 and CDR2 sequences are SGHNT and YYREEE (reference sequence). CDR3 size: 15 residues. V was cut by 0 bases and J by 7 bases, with 11 bases left in between. The CDR3 sequence: CASSLDSGVNSPLHF. DNA of the CDR3: TGTGCCAGCAGCTTGGATTCAGGGGTAAATTCACCCCTCCACTTT. The whole variable domain, filled in from reference TRBV5-4 and TRBJ1-6, reads ETGVTQSPTHLIKTRGQQVTLRCSSQSGHNTVSWYQQALGQGPQFIFQYYREEENGRGNFPPRFSGLQFPNYSSELNVNALELDDSALYLCASSLDSGVNSPLHFGNGTRLTVT.

In this sample, this clone turned up many times. This chain joins TRBV27 and TRBJ2-7, with 7 nucleotides matching TRBD1. CDR1 and CDR2 from the germline V gene are MNHEY and SMNVEV (reference sequence). The CDR3 contains 15 residues. V dropped 2 bases and J dropped 5; count of bases not matched to a gene: 9. The chain's CDR3 is CASSLVPTGNNEQYF. The DNA for the CDR3 is TGTGCCAGCAGTTTAGTACCGACAGGGAATAACGAGCAGTACTTC.

The chain combines TRBV9 with TRBJ2-5; either TRBD1 or TRBD2 may supply D (5 bases each). The V and J ends lost 4 bases and 5 bases respectively, with 15 bases between them. CDR3 length: 14 residues. Per the germline V gene, CDR1 is SGDLS and CDR2 is YYNGEE. The DNA for the CDR3 is TGTGCCAGCAGCTCTCACGGGGCCAAGGAGACCCAGTACTTC. This translates into CASSSHGAKETQYF.

The chain employs TRBV30 and TRBJ2-7; D is unclear. V was clipped by 3 bases and J by 2 bases, with 8 bases between them. The CDR3 totals 12 residues. CDR1 is GTSNPN and CDR2 is SVGIG in the germline V gene (reference sequence). CDR3 loop: CAWSARAYEQYF. The CDR3 DNA reads TGTGCCTGGAGCGCAAGGGCCTACGAGCAGTACTTC.